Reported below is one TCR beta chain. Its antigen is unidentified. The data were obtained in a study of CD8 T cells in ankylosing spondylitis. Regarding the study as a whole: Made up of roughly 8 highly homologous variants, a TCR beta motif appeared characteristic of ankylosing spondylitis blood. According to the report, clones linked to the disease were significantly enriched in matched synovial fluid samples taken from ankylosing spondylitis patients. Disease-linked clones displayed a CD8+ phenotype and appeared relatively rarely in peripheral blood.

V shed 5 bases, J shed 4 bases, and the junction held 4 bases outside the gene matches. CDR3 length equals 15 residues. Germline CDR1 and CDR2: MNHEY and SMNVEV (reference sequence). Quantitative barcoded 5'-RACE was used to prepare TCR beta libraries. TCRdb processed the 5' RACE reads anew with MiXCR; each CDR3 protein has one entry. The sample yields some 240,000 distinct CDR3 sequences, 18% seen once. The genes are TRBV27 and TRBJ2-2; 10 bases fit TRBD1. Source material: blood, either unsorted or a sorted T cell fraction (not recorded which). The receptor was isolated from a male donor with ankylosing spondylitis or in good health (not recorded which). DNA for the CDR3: TGTGCCAGCAGTGTGGGACAGGGGCTCACCGGGGAGCTGTTTTTT. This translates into CASSVGQGLTGELFF.